This TCR beta chain was recovered during a study of blood T cell repertoires in COVID-19. Study overall: Samples taken during acute and convalescent COVID-19 were collected in the United States, Italy and Spain.

The authors' processing: Reference gene primer amplification gave nucleated cell count estimates. The table came from immunoSEQ multiplex PCR; TCRdb's copy has only in-frame clones and leaves some out. V and J calls plus clone size are reproduced from that table; the DNA served to infer D and trimming. The data contain fewer than 110,000 clones, about 90% of them seen just once; the ten biggest clones take up 1% to 1.5%. Trimming shortened V by 4 bases and J by 0 bases, and 13 bases separated the two germline ends. Germline loops: CDR1 WSHSY, CDR2 SAAADI. This CDR3 has 16 amino acids. The gene calls are TRBV10-2 and TRBJ1-5, with D possibly TRBD1 on 5 matching bases. The sequenced sample consisted of peripheral blood. This clonotype originated in a woman under 40 with acute or convalescent COVID-19. CDR3 nucleotides: TGCGCCAGCAGTGGGGGGGACGTCGATAGCAATCAGCCCCAGCATTTT. It specifies CASSGGDVDSNQPQHF.